The T cell receptor beta chain described here comes from a study of T-cell reconstitution after alpha-beta-depleted transplantation in children. Per germline, CDR1 SGHTA and CDR2 FQGNSA. The V gene lost 1 base and the J gene lost 0 bases, with 7 bases spanning the gap. This CDR3 contains 14 residues. Construction of the TCRbeta library involved unique molecular identifiers. TCRdb ran MiXCR on the PCR reads and lists one entry per CDR3 protein. The data contain hundreds of thousands of distinct CDR3 sequences, roughly 10% of them singletons. This clonotype appeared a few times. This sequence originates from a human donor who donated a stem cell graft to a child with acute myeloid leukemia. V usage is TRBV7-2 and J usage is TRBJ2-7; no definite D call. The source was PBMCs from the stem cell graft donor, collected from the stem cell graft. As DNA, the CDR3 is TGTGCCAGCAGCTTAGTTTGGAGCTCCTACGAGCAGTACTTC. It codes for CASSLVWSSYEQYF.